Presented here are 8 T cell receptor beta chains from one specimen sequenced in a study of neurological immune-mediated disorders. This sample's time point: longitudinal time-point 3. MiXCR, applied by TCRdb to the 5' RACE reads, yields one record per CDR3 protein. Of roughly 49,000 distinct CDR3 sequences in the sample, 10% to 15% were seen once. The sequenced sample was PBMCs. Every receptor here comes from a male donor with HTLV-1-associated myelopathy (HAM/TSP).

This clonotype came up many times. The chain is built from TRBV20-1 and TRBJ2-1; D is ambiguous. CDR1 is DFQATT and CDR2 is SNEGSKA in the germline V gene (reference sequence). Deletions cut 1 base from V and 7 bases from J, with 5 bases between. CDR3 length: 11 amino acids. CDR3 sequence: CSARGPNEQFF. The CDR3 bases are TGCAGTGCTAGAGGGCCGAATGAGCAGTTCTTC.

The sample holds many counts of this clonotype. The DNA of the CDR3 is TGTGCCAGCAGTTTAGATGGGCCGACGCAGTACTTC. It yields the protein CASSLDGPTQYF. The chain has TRBV12-3 or TRBV12-4 and TRBJ2-7; D not resolved. This CDR3 has 12 residues. Deletions cut 1 base from V and 9 bases from J, with 10 bases between.

This chain uses TRBV14 with TRBJ1-6; 7 nucleotides line up with TRBD1. Losses at the gene ends were 4 bases for V and 3 bases for J; bases not matched to a gene: 6. This CDR3 comprises 16 residues. Germline V gene data show CDR1 as SGHDN and CDR2 as FVKESK. The CDR3 coding sequence is TGTGCCAGCAGCCCCACCGGGACAGTCTATAATTCACCCCTCCACTTT. Its protein product is CASSPTGTVYNSPLHF.

Points on this clonotype: A clone one base away is much larger, so this may be a read error. The chain has TRBV6-5 and TRBJ1-2, with D perhaps TRBD1 (5 bases). Germline CDR1 and CDR2: MNHEY and SVGAGI. CDR3 length: 13 residues. The CDR3 loop reads CANSYQGMIGYTF. CDR3 coding DNA: TGTGCCAACAGTTACCAGGGAATGATCGGCTACACCTTC.

This clonotype appeared many times. V is TRBV12-3 or TRBV12-4 and J is TRBJ2-1; weak D call: TRBD2 (7 bases). Between the trimmed V and J ends, which lost 9 bases and 3 bases, there was a span of 15 bases. The CDR3 is 14 amino acids. DNA of the CDR3: TGTGCCAGTCTTGCCGGGGGGCACTACAATGAGCAGTTCTTC. It specifies CASLAGGHYNEQFF.

This clonotype was seen repeatedly, ten times or more. The chain couples TRBV11-2 to TRBJ2-1, with D possibly being TRBD1 (5 bases). Trimming stripped 4 bases from V and 9 bases from J, with 10 bases between. The CDR3 sequence is 12 residues long. Germline CDR1 is SGHAT and CDR2 is FQNNGV. This CDR3 reads CASSSQGGEQFF. For the CDR3, the DNA is TGTGCCAGCAGCTCCCAGGGCGGTGAGCAGTTCTTC.

This clonotype was detected ten times or more. The chain combines TRBV29-1 with TRBJ1-4, with TRBD1 identical over 10 bases. V lost 0 bases and J lost 4; bases outside the gene matches: 2. CDR1 and CDR2 from the germline V gene are SQVTM and ANQGSEA. CDR3 length equals 15 residues. The CDR3 DNA follows: TGCAGCGTTGAAGATCGGGACAGGGGTAATGAAAAACTGTTTTTT. Protein sequence: CSVEDRDRGNEKLFF.

The table lists this clonotype with many counts. The chain uses TRBV3-1 and TRBJ1-6; 8 bases align to TRBD1. This CDR3 spans 14 amino acids. Germline V gene data show CDR1 as LGHDT and CDR2 as YNNKEL (reference sequence). With 4 bases clipped from V and 9 bases from J, the junction kept 5 bases outside the gene matches. CDR3 sequence: CASSPRTGRSPLHF. CDR3 DNA: TGTGCCAGCAGCCCCCGGACAGGGCGTTCACCCCTCCACTTT.